The 21 T cell receptor beta chains reported below all come from one sample, sequenced in a study of cytomegalovirus exposure and HLA in healthy donors. The PCR used 60 Vbeta and 13 Jbeta primers. Method: immunoSEQ multiplex PCR; TCRdb's copy keeps in-frame clones and lacks some. The data hold about 110,000 clones, with roughly three quarters observed a single time. The sequencing input was PBMCs. The receptors derive from a man younger than 40 in good health and CMV-seropositive.

The chain combines TRBV7-2 with TRBJ1-1, with D uncertain. The CDR3 has 16 amino acids. Trimming pared 5 bases from V and 4 bases from J, leaving 20 bases between. Germline V gives CDR1 SGHTA, CDR2 FQGNSA. The CDR3 here is CASSPAAGGLVTEAFF. CDR3 in DNA: TGTGCCAGCAGCCCGGCCGCCGGAGGGCTTGTCACTGAAGCTTTCTTT.

In this sample, this clone turned up once. This rearrangement joins TRBV9 to TRBJ2-2, with 8 bases fitting TRBD2. CDR1 is SGDLS and CDR2 is YYNGEE in the germline V gene. The ends lost 4 bases at V and 4 bases at J; junction bases unmatched: 6. The length of the CDR3 is 15 residues. CDR3 DNA: TGTGCCAGCAGCCCGGGGGGGCGTTTCACCGGGGAGCTGTTTTTT. Amino acids: CASSPGGRFTGELFF.

The rearrangement links TRBV6-1 to TRBJ2-5, with 7 bases aligning to TRBD1. The V gene end was trimmed by 1 base and the J gene end by 1 base; junction bases not matched to a gene: 0. The CDR3 runs 14 residues. Germline-derived CDR1 and CDR2 are MNHNS and SASEGT. CDR3: CASSEGDSQETQYF. CDR3 coding DNA: TGTGCCAGCAGTGAAGGGGACAGCCAAGAGACCCAGTACTTC.

This chain uses TRBV11-2 with TRBJ2-7; 9 bases align to TRBD2. The germline V gene encodes CDR1 SGHAT and CDR2 FQNNGV. This CDR3 comprises 14 residues. V dropped 5 bases and J dropped 7; count of bases not matched to a gene: 9. DNA for the CDR3: TGTGCCAGCAGCCCAAGGGTAGCGGGGGTTGAGCAGTACTTC. It is translated as CASSPRVAGVEQYF.

The J gene is TRBJ2-5, the V gene TRBV11-3; TRBD2 matches 10 bases. V lost 0 bases, J lost 2 bases, and 6 bases stayed unmatched. This CDR3 is 17 amino acids long. Germline V gives CDR1 SGHNT, CDR2 YENEEA. CDR3: CASSLEIGLAEQETQYF. The CDR3 DNA reads TGTGCCAGCAGCTTAGAGATTGGACTAGCGGAGCAAGAGACCCAGTACTTC.

This chain connects TRBV30 to TRBJ2-5, with D possibly matching TRBD1 (6 bases). CDR1 GTSNPN and CDR2 SVGIG come from the germline V gene (reference sequence). V lost 3 bases to trimming and J lost 5 bases, with 16 bases between them. There are 14 residues in the CDR3. The CDR3 is CAWRTQGGRETQYF. The CDR3 DNA is TGTGCCTGGAGGACACAGGGCGGTCGGGAGACCCAGTACTTC.

The chain combines TRBV4-2 with TRBJ2-7, with 7 bases that match TRBD1. The germline V gene has CDR1 LGHNA and CDR2 YNFKEQ. The trim removed 1 base at V and 3 bases at J, leaving 6 bases unmatched. The CDR3 sequence is 15 residues long. The CDR3, as DNA: TGTGCCAGCAGCCAAGCCACCGGGGACAGCTACGAGCAGTACTTC. Encoded protein: CASSQATGDSYEQYF.

By its share, this clone is medium-sized. This chain links TRBV4-1 with TRBJ1-1; perhaps TRBD1 as D (6 bases). This CDR3 region has 14 residues. V lost 5 bases to trimming and J lost 0 bases, with 10 bases between them. Germline assignment: CDR1 MGHRA and CDR2 YSYEKL. CDR3 sequence reads: CASSAGQLNTEAFF. As DNA, the CDR3 is TGCGCCAGCAGCGCCGGACAGTTGAACACTGAAGCTTTCTTT.

Written as DNA, the CDR3 is TGTGCCAGCAGCTTTAAGACAGGGGGAATAAGCGAGCAGTACTTC. The encoded protein is CASSFKTGGISEQYF. The chain couples TRBV9 to TRBJ2-7; the match to TRBD1 covers 9 bases. Trimming took 4 bases from V and 6 from J; bases not matched to a gene: 11. The CDR3 covers 15 residues. Germline V CDR1 and CDR2: SGDLS, YYNGEE.

The chain carries TRBV7-3 and TRBJ2-3; TRBD1 matches at 9 bases. The junction had 2 bases not matched to a gene; V was cut back by 4 bases and J by 9 bases. Germline V gene sequence: CDR1 SGHTA, CDR2 FQGTGA. This CDR3 has 12 amino acids. The CDR3 loop is CASSSDRGTQYF. CDR3 DNA: TGTGCCAGCAGCTCGGACAGGGGAACGCAGTATTTT.

The J gene is TRBJ2-5, the V gene TRBV10-3; D might be TRBD1 (6 bases). V was cut by 1 base and J by 2 bases, with 23 bases left in between. CDR3 size: 19 residues. The germline V gene has CDR1 ENHRY and CDR2 SYGVKD. The CDR3 DNA reads as TGTGCCATCAGTGAGTTGGCCCCCAGGCGGACAGAACTACAAGAGACCCAGTACTTC. Translating gives CAISELAPRRTELQETQYF.

The chain joins TRBV21-1 to TRBJ1-2; the D call TRBD1 from the table was never checked on the DNA. TRBV21-1 is a recognized pseudogene. The length of the CDR3 is 14 residues. The CDR3 is CASRTNRVNCGYTF. CDR3 coding DNA: TGTGCCAGCAGGACGAACAGGGTTAACTGTGGCTACACCTTC.

This clone has a handful of counts. The chain has TRBV4-2 and TRBJ2-7; the match to TRBD1 covers 10 bases. V shed 0 bases, J shed 3 bases, and the junction held 2 bases outside the gene matches. The CDR3 is made up of 15 amino acids. Germline CDR1 and CDR2: LGHNA and YNFKEQ. In nucleotides, the CDR3 is TGTGCCAGCAGCCAAGATCGGGACAGGGGCTACGAGCAGTACTTC. As protein: CASSQDRDRGYEQYF.

This clone has just a few counts. The rearrangement joins TRBV4-3 to TRBJ2-3; 13 bases match TRBD2. Germline CDR1 and CDR2: LGHNA and YSLEER. V dropped 0 bases and J dropped 9; count of bases not matched to a gene: 12. The CDR3 contains 18 residues. The CDR3 loop is CASSQEGGLAGTALTQYF. The CDR3 DNA is TGCGCCAGCAGCCAAGAGGGGGGACTAGCGGGGACGGCTTTGACGCAGTATTTT.

V gene TRBV19 combines with J gene TRBJ2-3; the D gene is possibly TRBD2 (5 bases). The CDR3 extends over 12 amino acids. Trimming took off 5 bases at V and 6 bases at J, with 9 bases between the two ends. The germline V gene has CDR1 LNHDA and CDR2 SQIVND (reference sequence). In DNA form, the CDR3 reads TGTGCCAGTAGTGGACGGAGGGATACGCAGTATTTT. Its protein is CASSGRRDTQYF.

Here the CDR3 reads CASSLVDAGASTDTQYF. The CDR3 DNA is TGTGCCAGCAGCTTGGTTGATGCGGGGGCCTCCACAGATACGCAGTATTTT. This rearrangement joins TRBV5-6 to TRBJ2-3, with D possibly being TRBD2 (7 bases). The CDR3 totals 17 residues. From germline, CDR1 is SGHDT and CDR2 YYEEEE. The V and J ends lost 0 bases and 2 bases respectively, with 16 bases between them.

The table lists this clone with a count of one. The rearrangement uses TRBV2 and TRBJ2-5; D not certain. V was trimmed by 5 bases and J by 2 bases, leaving 6 bases between them. Germline CDR1 and CDR2: SNHLY and FYNNEI. This CDR3 is built from 12 residues. CDR3 loop: CASSIKQETQYF. The CDR3 DNA follows: TGTGCCAGCAGTATTAAACAAGAGACCCAGTACTTC.

The CDR3 sequence is CASSPGFRGNEQFF. DNA of the CDR3: TGTGCCAGCAGCCCCGGATTTAGGGGTAATGAGCAGTTCTTC. V is TRBV5-4 and J is TRBJ2-1; tentatively, D is TRBD1 (5 bases). The germline V gene has CDR1 SGHNT and CDR2 YYREEE (reference sequence). CDR3 size: 14 residues. V lost 4 bases and J 7 bases, leaving 15 bases between the germline ends.

The chain joins TRBV10-1 to TRBJ2-2; D not certain. Germline CDR1 reads WNHNN; CDR2 reads SYGVQD (reference sequence). Trimming left V 3 bases short and J 1 base short, with 6 bases between. The CDR3 covers 14 residues. The DNA of the CDR3 is TGCGCCAGCAGTGATCGGAGGAACACCGGGGAGCTGTTTTTT. Translation: CASSDRRNTGELFF.

This clone was seen only once. The genes are TRBV9 and TRBJ2-3, with 11 bases that match TRBD2. The V segment lost 2 bases and the J segment 0 bases; nucleotides outside the gene matches: 8. Germline CDR1 reads SGDLS; CDR2 reads YYNGEE. The CDR3 consists of 18 residues. The CDR3 loop reads CASSVTSGGSPSTDTQYF. The CDR3 nucleotides are TGTGCCAGCAGCGTCACTAGCGGGGGTTCACCTAGCACAGATACGCAGTATTTT.

This chain uses TRBV18 with TRBJ2-5; tentatively, D is TRBD1 (6 bases). CDR1 KGHSH and CDR2 LQKENI come from the germline V gene. The CDR3 loop spans 13 amino acids. V was cut by 5 bases and J by 2 bases, with 9 bases left in between. For the CDR3, the DNA is TGTGCCAGCTCAAGGACAGCGCAAGAGACCCAGTACTTC. Amino acids: CASSRTAQETQYF.